This T cell receptor beta chain was sequenced in a study of cytomegalovirus exposure and HLA in healthy donors. Whole-study findings and limits: Highly shared variants forming one cluster were likely a sequencing artifact.

Worth noting for this clone: Its antigen is unidentified.

It was with 60 Vbeta and 13 Jbeta primers that the PCR ran. The protocol was immunoSEQ multiplex PCR, while the TCRdb copy is restricted to in-frame clones and leaves out a portion. The sample holds roughly 120,000 clones, about 75% seen once. V was shortened by 5 bases and J by 0 bases, with 8 bases between the two germline ends. The CDR3 covers 14 residues. In germline, CDR1 is SNHLY, CDR2 FYNNEI. The sample was PBMCs. The V gene is TRBV2, the J gene TRBJ1-5; D unclear. The clonotype originates from a woman aged 40 to 49 in good health and CMV-seropositive. CDR3 residues: CASSRDISNQPQHF. Here the CDR3 DNA reads TGTGCCAGCAGTAGAGACATTAGCAATCAGCCCCAGCATTTT.